The 13 T cell receptor beta chains listed next were all sequenced from one sample in a study of beta chain features in type 1 diabetes. Study observations and caveats: Researchers report that Type 1 diabetes patients had moderately but significantly shorter TCRB CDR3s across all four CD4+ subsets.

Antigens for these TCRs are unknown. Since all of the isolated RNA was reverse transcribed, expressed TCRB transcripts were what got sequenced. Method: immunoSEQ multiplex PCR; TCRdb's copy keeps in-frame clones and lacks some. The sample lists roughly 730,000 clones, around 15% occurring once. The sequenced material came from naive CD4+ T cells from blood. The receptors shown here come from a man younger than 30 with type 1 diabetes.

The chain links TRBV5-1 to TRBJ2-1; D may match TRBD1 or TRBD2 (5 bases each). The germline V and J ends were trimmed by 4 bases and 3 bases, with 17 bases remaining between them. Germline-derived CDR1 and CDR2 are SGHRS and YFSETQ. This CDR3 has 16 residues. The CDR3 DNA reads as TGCGCCAGCAGCCTGGACGGGGCAGGACTCTACAATGAGCAGTTCTTC. This gives the protein CASSLDGAGLYNEQFF. Full variable domain (rest looked up from reference TRBV5-1 and TRBJ2-1): KAGVTQTPRYLIKTRGQQVTLSCSPISGHRSVSWYQQTPGQGLQFLFEYFSETQRNKGNFPGRFSGRQFSNSRSEMNVSTLELGDSALYLCASSLDGAGLYNEQFFGPGTRLTVL.

This clone was counted between two and nine times. The same CDR3 can be traced to other DNA sequences in this sample. J is TRBJ2-1 and V is TRBV5-1; TRBD2 is a possible D gene (6 bases). Germline CDR1 and CDR2: SGHRS and YFSETQ. V lost 0 bases and J lost 0, with 10 bases in between. This CDR3 is built from 16 residues. The CDR3 DNA reads TGCGCCAGCAGCTTGGTGGCGGGGAGCTCCTACAATGAGCAGTTCTTC. This codes for CASSLVAGSSYNEQFF.

Comments on this clone: Other nucleotide sequences from this sample produce the same CDR3. V is TRBV2 and J is TRBJ1-2; the D is unclear. CDR3 size: 10 residues. With 4 bases removed from V and 7 bases from J, the gap between germline ends came to 4 bases. Germline V gene lookup returns CDR1 SNHLY and CDR2 FYNNEI. Here the CDR3 reads CASSGVGYTF. The CDR3 DNA is TGTGCCAGCAGTGGAGTTGGCTACACCTTC.

The chain links TRBV7-9 to TRBJ2-5; D is perhaps TRBD2 (5 bases). Trimming pared 3 bases from V and 4 bases from J, leaving 18 bases between. The germline CDR1 and CDR2 sequences are SEHNR and FQNEAQ (reference sequence). The CDR3 runs to 16 residues. CDR3 in DNA: TGTGCCAGCAGCTTTAGTACCTCCGGTCTAGCAGAGACCCAGTACTTC. Its protein is CASSFSTSGLAETQYF.

This clone was observed a few times. Other nucleotide sequences from this sample produce the same CDR3. V usage is TRBV19 and J usage is TRBJ1-5; D possibly corresponds to TRBD1 (5 bases). V lost 8 bases to trimming and J lost 2 bases, with 10 bases between them. Germline CDR1 is LNHDA and CDR2 is SQIVND (reference sequence). There are 13 residues in the CDR3. The CDR3, as DNA: TGTGCCAGTGGGGGTGGCGGCAATCAGCCCCAGCATTTT. Translation: CASGGGGNQPQHF. The variable domain in full, with the rest retrieved from reference TRBV19 and TRBJ1-5, is DGGITQSPKYLFRKEGQNVTLSCEQNLNHDAMYWYRQDPGQGLRLIYYSQIVNDFQKGDIAEGYSVSREKKESFPLTVTSAQKNPTAFYLCASGGGGNQPQHFGDGTRLSIL.

The rearrangement uses TRBV28 and TRBJ2-3; D may be TRBD1 (6 bases). CDR1 and CDR2 (germline): MDHEN, SYDVKM. The CDR3 has 16 amino acids. V dropped 2 bases and J dropped 1 base, with 13 bases sitting between them. In DNA form, the CDR3 reads TGTGCCAGCAGTTTACCCTCAGGGGTCGGCACAGATACGCAGTATTTT. Amino acid sequence: CASSLPSGVGTDTQYF. The complete variable domain, with remaining parts taken from reference TRBV28 and TRBJ2-3, reads DVKVTQSSRYLVKRTGEKVFLECVQDMDHENMFWYRQDPGLGLRLIYFSYDVKMKEKGDIPEGYSVSREKKERFSLILESASTNQTSMYLCASSLPSGVGTDTQYFGPGTRLTVL.

DNA of the CDR3: TGTGCCAGCAGTTACGGGACACTGAGCACAGATACGCAGTATTTT. Its translation is CASSYGTLSTDTQYF. The chain employs TRBV6-6 and TRBJ2-3, with TRBD1 as a possible D gene (6 bases). Looked up from germline, CDR1 is MNHNY and CDR2 is SVGAGI (reference sequence). Trimming stripped 2 bases from V and 0 bases from J, with 9 bases between. The CDR3 is 15 amino acids.

The rearrangement uses TRBV7-3 and TRBJ1-6, with TRBD1 identical over 7 bases. Germline loops: CDR1 SGHTA, CDR2 FQGTGA. The length of the CDR3 is 15 residues. V lost 6 bases, J lost 9 bases, and 11 bases stayed unmatched. The CDR3 region has the DNA TGTGCCAGCAGTCAGACAGGGCCCGGGACTTCACCCCTCCACTTT. This encodes CASSQTGPGTSPLHF.

The genes are TRBV5-1 and TRBJ2-7, with 10 bases matching TRBD1. V shed 0 bases and J 5 bases; nucleotides not matched to a gene: 5. The germline V gene has CDR1 SGHRS and CDR2 YFSETQ. CDR3 size: 15 residues. The CDR3 bases are TGCGCCAGCAGCTTGGTCCGGGACAGGGGCCACGAGCAGTACTTC. Translating it yields CASSLVRDRGHEQYF.

As regards this clone: One junction end does not reproduce the germline sequence, and a read error may be involved. The chain uses TRBV7-7 and TRBJ2-5; D not certain. CDR1 is SSHAT, CDR2 FNYEAQ, per germline (reference sequence). This CDR3 has 14 residues. For the CDR3, the DNA is TGTGCTAGCAGTCTCCAGGATGGGGAAGAGACCCAGTACTTC. This sequence encodes CASSLQDGEETQYF.

This clone was picked up a small number of times. The chain has TRBV30 and TRBJ1-1; no clear D. This CDR3 is built from 12 residues. The germline CDR1 and CDR2 sequences are GTSNPN and SVGIG (reference sequence). V gave up 4 bases and J gave up 7 bases, with 13 bases separating them. CDR3 coding DNA: TGTGCCTGGACCCGACCGGGAGTTGAAGCTTTCTTT. Translation: CAWTRPGVEAFF.

The chain is built from TRBV28 and TRBJ1-2; tentatively, D is TRBD1 (6 bases). The CDR3 runs 15 residues. Looked up from germline, CDR1 is MDHEN and CDR2 is SYDVKM. V lost 4 bases, J lost 0 bases, and 12 bases lay in between. CDR3 residues: CASSYWTDANYGYTF. In nucleotides, the CDR3 is TGTGCCAGCAGTTATTGGACAGATGCTAACTATGGCTACACCTTC.

The V call is TRBV5-1, the J call TRBJ1-6, with D possibly TRBD1 on 6 matching bases. V dropped 4 bases and J dropped 14 bases, with 22 bases sitting between them. The CDR3 sequence is 15 residues long. Per germline, CDR1 SGHRS and CDR2 YFSETQ. CDR3 sequence (DNA): TGCGCCAGCAGCGAGGACAGCACAATTAAGTTCACCCTCCACTTT. Its protein product is CASSEDSTIKFTLHF. The entire variable domain, with the rest obtained from reference TRBV5-1 and TRBJ1-6, is as follows: KAGVTQTPRYLIKTRGQQVTLSCSPISGHRSVSWYQQTPGQGLQFLFEYFSETQRNKGNFPGRFSGRQFSNSRSEMNVSTLELGDSALYLCASSEDSTIKFTLHFGNGTRLTVT.